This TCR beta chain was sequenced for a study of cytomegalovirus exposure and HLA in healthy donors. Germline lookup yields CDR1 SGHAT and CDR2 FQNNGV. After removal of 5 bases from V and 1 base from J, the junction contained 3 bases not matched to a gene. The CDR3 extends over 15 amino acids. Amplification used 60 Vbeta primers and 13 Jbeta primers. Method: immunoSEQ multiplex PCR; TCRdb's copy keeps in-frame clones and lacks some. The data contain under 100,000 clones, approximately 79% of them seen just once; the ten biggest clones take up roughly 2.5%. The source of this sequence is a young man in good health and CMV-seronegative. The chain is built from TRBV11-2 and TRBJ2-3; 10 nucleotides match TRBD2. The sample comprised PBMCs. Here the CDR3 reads CASSVAGGRTDTQYF. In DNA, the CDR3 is TGTGCCAGCAGCGTAGCGGGGGGCCGCACAGATACGCAGTATTTT.